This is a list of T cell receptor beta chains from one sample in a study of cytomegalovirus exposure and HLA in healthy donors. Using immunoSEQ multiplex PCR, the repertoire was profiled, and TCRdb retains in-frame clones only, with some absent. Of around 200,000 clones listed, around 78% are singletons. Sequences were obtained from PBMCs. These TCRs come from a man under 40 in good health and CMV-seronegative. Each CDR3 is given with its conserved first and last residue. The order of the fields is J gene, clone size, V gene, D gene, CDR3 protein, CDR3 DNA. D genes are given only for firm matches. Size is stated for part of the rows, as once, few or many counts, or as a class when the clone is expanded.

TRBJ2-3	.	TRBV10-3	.	CAISDRDKPSTDTQYF	TGTGCCATCAGTGATCGGGACAAACCTAGCACAGATACGCAGTATTTT
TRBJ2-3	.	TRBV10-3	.	CAISRTGRGMPSTDTQYF	TGTGCCATCTCGCGGACAGGTCGCGGGATGCCTAGCACAGATACGCAGTATTTT
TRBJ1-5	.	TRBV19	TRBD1	CASSIGTGSNQPQHF	TGTGCCAGTAGTATCGGGACAGGTAGCAATCAGCCCCAGCATTTT
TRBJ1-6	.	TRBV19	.	CASSIRTENSPLHF	TGTGCCAGTAGTATCCGGACAGAAAATTCACCCCTCCACTTT
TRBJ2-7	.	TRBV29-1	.	CSVFRGSYEQYF	TGCAGCGTTTTTCGGGGGTCCTACGAGCAGTACTTC
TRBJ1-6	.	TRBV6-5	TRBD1	CASNNDRARGSPLHF	TGTGCCAGCAATAACGACAGGGCCCGAGGTTCACCCCTCCACTTT
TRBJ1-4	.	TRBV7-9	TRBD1	CASSSSDRGRMNEKLFF	TGTGCCAGCAGCTCATCGGACAGGGGGCGCATGAATGAAAAACTGTTTTTT
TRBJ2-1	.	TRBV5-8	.	CASSLYGSSGYNEQFF	TGTGCCAGCAGCTTGTACGGGAGTAGTGGGTACAATGAGCAGTTCTTC
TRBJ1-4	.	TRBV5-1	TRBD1	CASRVGTGDEKLFF	TGCGCCAGCAGGGTCGGGACAGGTGATGAAAAACTGTTTTTT
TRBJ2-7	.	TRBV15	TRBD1	CATSRDRGDEQYF	TGTGCCACCAGTAGGGACAGGGGAGACGAGCAGTACTTC
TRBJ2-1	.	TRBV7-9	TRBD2	CASSQGLADNEQFF	TGTGCCAGCAGCCAAGGACTAGCGGACAATGAGCAGTTCTTC
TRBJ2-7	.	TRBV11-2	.	CASSPDWAGSTNEQYF	TGTGCCAGCAGCCCAGACTGGGCGGGCTCCACTAACGAGCAGTACTTC
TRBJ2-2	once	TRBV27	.	CASSLEAWGGGPNTGELFF	TGTGCCAGCAGTTTAGAGGCCTGGGGGGGCGGTCCTAACACCGGGGAGCTGTTTTTT
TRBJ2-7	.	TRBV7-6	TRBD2	CASSRTGAGIILSYEQYF	TGTGCCAGCAGCCGCACGGGAGCGGGAATCATTTTGTCGTACGAGCAGTACTTC
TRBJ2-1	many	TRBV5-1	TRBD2	CASSPRLAGVQNEQFF	TGCGCCAGCAGCCCTAGACTAGCGGGAGTCCAGAATGAGCAGTTCTTC
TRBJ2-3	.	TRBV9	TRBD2	CASSYSPGLAGKSTDTQYF	TGTGCCAGCAGCTACTCACCGGGACTAGCGGGGAAGAGCACAGATACGCAGTATTTT
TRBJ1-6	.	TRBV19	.	CASSEGVGSPLHF	TGTGCCAGTAGTGAGGGTGTCGGTTCACCCCTCCACTTT
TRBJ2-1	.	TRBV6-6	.	CASSYAALYNEQFF	TGTGCCAGCAGTTACGCGGCACTTTACAATGAGCAGTTCTTC
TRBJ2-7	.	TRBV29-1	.	CSVEAPGAEINEQYF	TGCAGCGTTGAGGCCCCGGGAGCTGAGATTAACGAGCAGTACTTC
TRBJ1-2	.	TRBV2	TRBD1	CASSGTATAYGYTF	TGTGCCAGCAGCGGGACAGCCACTGCCTATGGCTACACCTTC
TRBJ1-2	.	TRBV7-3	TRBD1	CASSSGQGGGYTF	TGTGCCAGCAGCTCCGGACAGGGCGGGGGCTACACCTTC
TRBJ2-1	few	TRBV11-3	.	CASSLELGARDEQFF	TGTGCCAGCAGCTTAGAACTGGGGGCGAGGGATGAGCAGTTCTTC
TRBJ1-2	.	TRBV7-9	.	CASSPREGAYTF	TGTGCCAGCAGCCCGAGGGAGGGTGCCTACACCTTC
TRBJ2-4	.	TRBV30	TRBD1	CAWSVRQGNIQYF	TGTGCCTGGAGTGTACGACAGGGGAACATTCAGTACTTC
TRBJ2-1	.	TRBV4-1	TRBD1	CASRTGENYNEQFF	TGCGCCAGCAGAACAGGGGAGAACTACAATGAGCAGTTCTTC
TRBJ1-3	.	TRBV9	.	CASSPPGPGNTIYF	TGTGCCAGCAGCCCCCCAGGGCCCGGAAACACCATATATTTT
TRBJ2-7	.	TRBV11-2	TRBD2	CASSLALAVPYEQYF	TGTGCCAGCAGCTTAGCACTAGCGGTTCCCTACGAGCAGTACTTC
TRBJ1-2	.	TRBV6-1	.	CASSEARARHYGYTF	TGTGCCAGCAGTGAAGCGCGGGCCAGACACTATGGCTACACCTTC
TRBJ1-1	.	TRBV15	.	CATSRERTVGSEAFF	TGTGCCACCAGCAGGGAGCGGACGGTAGGATCTGAAGCTTTCTTT
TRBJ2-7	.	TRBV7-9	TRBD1	CASSAGTGPYEQYF	TGTGCCAGCAGCGCTGGGACAGGACCCTACGAGCAGTACTTC
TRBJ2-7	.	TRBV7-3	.	CASSLYREAYEQYF	TGTGCCAGCAGCCTATACCGGGAAGCCTACGAGCAGTACTTC
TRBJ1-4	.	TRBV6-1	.	CASRDYSTTNEKLFF	TGTGCCAGCAGGGACTACAGTACAACTAATGAAAAACTGTTTTTT
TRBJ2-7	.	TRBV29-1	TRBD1	CSVEDLGQGPYEQYF	TGCAGCGTTGAAGATTTGGGACAGGGGCCCTACGAGCAGTACTTC
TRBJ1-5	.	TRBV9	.	CASSPTTGSNQPQHF	TGTGCCAGCAGCCCGACCACAGGCAGCAATCAGCCCCAGCATTTT
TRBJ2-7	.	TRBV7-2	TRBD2	CASSLGLAGDGEQYF	TGTGCCAGCAGCTTAGGACTAGCGGGAGACGGCGAGCAGTACTTC
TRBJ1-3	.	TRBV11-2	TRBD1	CASSLVDRGHTIYF	TGTGCCAGCAGCTTAGTCGACAGGGGGCACACCATATATTTT
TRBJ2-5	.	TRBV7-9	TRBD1	CASSLLDRAQETQYF	TGTGCCAGCAGCTTACTGGACAGGGCCCAAGAGACCCAGTACTTC
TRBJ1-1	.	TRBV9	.	CASSGPGHTEAFF	TGTGCCAGCAGCGGGCCGGGACATACTGAAGCTTTCTTT
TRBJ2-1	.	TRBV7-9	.	CASSLAENEQFF	TGTGCCAGCAGCTTAGCGGAGAATGAGCAGTTCTTC
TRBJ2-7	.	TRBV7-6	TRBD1	CASSSTGVHYEQYF	TGTGCCAGCAGCTCGACAGGGGTTCACTACGAGCAGTACTTC
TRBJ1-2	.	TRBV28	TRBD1	CASSLGTGYGYTF	TGTGCCAGCAGCCTAGGGACAGGCTATGGCTACACCTTC
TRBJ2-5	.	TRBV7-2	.	CASSLWFGGETQYF	TGTGCCAGCAGCTTATGGTTCGGAGGTGAGACCCAGTACTTC